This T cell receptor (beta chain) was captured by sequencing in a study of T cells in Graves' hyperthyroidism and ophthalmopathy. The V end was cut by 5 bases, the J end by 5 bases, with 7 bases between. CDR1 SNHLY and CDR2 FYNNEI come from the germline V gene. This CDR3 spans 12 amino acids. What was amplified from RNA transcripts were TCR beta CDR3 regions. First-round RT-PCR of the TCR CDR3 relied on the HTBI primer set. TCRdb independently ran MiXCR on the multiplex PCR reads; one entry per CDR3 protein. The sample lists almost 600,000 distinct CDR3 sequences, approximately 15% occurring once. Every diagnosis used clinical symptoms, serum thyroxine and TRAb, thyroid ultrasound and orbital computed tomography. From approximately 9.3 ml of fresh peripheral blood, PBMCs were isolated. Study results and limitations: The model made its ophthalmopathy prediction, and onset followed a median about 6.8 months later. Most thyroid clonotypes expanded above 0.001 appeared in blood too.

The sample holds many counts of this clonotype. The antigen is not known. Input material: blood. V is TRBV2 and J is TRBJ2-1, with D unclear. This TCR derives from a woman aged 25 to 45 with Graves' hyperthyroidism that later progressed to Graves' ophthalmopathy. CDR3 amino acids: CASSLTDNEQFF. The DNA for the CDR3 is TGTGCCAGCAGTTTGACCGACAATGAGCAGTTCTTC.